The present entry profiles one TCR beta chain with its context. CDR3 length: 15 residues. Germline V gene sequence: CDR1 LGHDT, CDR2 YNNKEL (reference sequence). V lost 1 base, J lost 3 bases, and 2 bases stayed unmatched. These data come from a study of blood T cell repertoires in COVID-19. About the research overall: Samples of COVID-19 (acute and convalescent) were obtained from the United States, Italy and Spain.

Repertoires were generated with immunoSEQ multiplex PCR, while TCRdb's copy carries only in-frame clones and drops some. The sample has roughly 12,000 clones; approximately 91% are singletons. The clonotype comes from an older woman with active COVID-19. The rearrangement links TRBV3-1 (or the pseudogene TRBV3-2) to TRBJ2-7; 11 bases are a match to TRBD2. The sequenced material came from peripheral blood. The CDR3 DNA sequence: TGTGCCAGCAGCCAAGGACTAGCGGGGAACTACGAGCAGTACTTC. This codes for CASSQGLAGNYEQYF.